Below, 17 T cell receptor beta chains from the same sample are listed, as sequenced in a study of T-cell memory formation after mild COVID-19. TCRdb used MiXCR to reprocess the 5' RACE reads, holding one entry per CDR3 protein. The sample contains a few hundred thousand distinct CDR3 sequences, under 25% of which appear only once. Sequencing input: PBMCs or a T cell subset sorted from them (not recorded which). The receptors shown here come from an adult woman who had mild COVID-19 (a few samples of this study predate the infection). Cell type and time point are not known.

The CDR3 sequence is CASSIYGLEAFF. The CDR3 coding sequence is TGTGCCAGTAGTATATATGGGCTGGAAGCTTTCTTT. The chain carries TRBV19 and TRBJ1-1; D unresolved. The V end lost 2 bases, the J end lost 8 bases, and 9 bases lay between the germline ends. This CDR3 region has 12 residues. CDR1 LNHDA and CDR2 SQIVND come from the germline V gene (reference sequence).

V is TRBV7-2 and J is TRBJ2-7; 10 bases fit TRBD2. Trimming cost V 6 bases and J 7 bases; bases outside gene matches: 12. The germline V gene has CDR1 SGHTA and CDR2 FQGNSA. This CDR3 comprises 15 residues. The CDR3 here is CASRPERGGLREQYF. CDR3 sequence (DNA): TGTGCCAGCAGACCAGAGCGGGGGGGCTTGCGGGAGCAGTACTTC.

This clonotype has just a few counts. The J gene is TRBJ2-7, the V gene TRBV9, with D perhaps TRBD1 (5 bases). The CDR3 spans 13 residues. V lost 0 bases, J lost 5 bases, and 9 bases lay in between. CDR1 and CDR2 from the germline V gene are SGDLS and YYNGEE. Here the CDR3 DNA reads TGTGCCAGCAGCGTAGATGGGGCCCACGAGCAGTACTTC. Translating it yields CASSVDGAHEQYF.

This clonotype was seen only a few times. The conserved closing phenylalanine or tryptophan is absent in this CDR3, likely reflecting a read error. The chain joins TRBV5-1 to TRBJ2-1, with D unresolved. The germline V gene has CDR1 SGHRS and CDR2 YFSETQ. The V end lost 2 bases, the J end lost 6 bases, and 15 bases lay between the germline ends. The CDR3 has 15 residues. In nucleotides, the CDR3 is TGCGCCAGCAGCTTCGAGCCCTCTGCAGGCAATGAGCAGTTCTTA. Translated: CASSFEPSAGNEQFL.

The chain combines TRBV2 with TRBJ1-1; 10 bases match TRBD1. This CDR3 contains 13 residues. Germline CDR1 is SNHLY and CDR2 is FYNNEI. J was trimmed by 10 bases and V by 2 bases; bases with no gene match: 4. The CDR3 loop reads CASSERTGGRAFF. CDR3 bases: TGTGCCAGCAGTGAAAGGACAGGGGGGCGAGCTTTCTTT. Filled out from reference TRBV2 and TRBJ1-1, the complete variable domain reads EPEVTQTPSHQVTQMGQEVILRCVPISNHLYFYWYRQILGQKVEFLVSFYNNEISEKSEIFDDQFSVERPDGSNFTLKIRSTKLEDSAMYFCASSERTGGRAFFGQGTRLTVV.

This chain uses TRBV7-9 with TRBJ2-1, with D unclear. Germline V gene sequence: CDR1 SEHNR, CDR2 FQNEAQ (reference sequence). This CDR3 is built from 13 residues. Trimming took off 2 bases at V and 4 bases at J, with 6 bases between the two ends. The CDR3 is CASSLSLYNEQFF. Written as DNA, the CDR3 is TGTGCCAGCAGCTTAAGCCTTTACAATGAGCAGTTCTTC. Together with reference TRBV7-9 and TRBJ2-1, the CDR3 gives the full variable domain: DTGVSQNPRHKITKRGQNVTFRCDPISEHNRLYWYRQTLGQGPEFLTYFQNEAQLEKSRLLSDRFSAERPKGSFSTLEIQRTEQGDSAMYLCASSLSLYNEQFFGPGTRLTVL.

A single count supports this clonotype. J is TRBJ2-1 and V is TRBV5-1; possibly TRBD2 for D (6 bases). The CDR3 contains 15 residues. Germline loops: CDR1 SGHRS, CDR2 YFSETQ. Trimming stripped 1 base from V and 6 bases from J, with 14 bases between. For the CDR3, the DNA is TGCGCCAGCAGCTTGACCTGGACTATTCCCAATGAGCAGTTCTTC. It translates to CASSLTWTIPNEQFF.

This clonotype was seen ten or more times. This chain connects TRBV7-2 to TRBJ2-2; D unresolved. The V end lost 2 bases, the J end lost 7 bases, and 14 bases lay between the germline ends. The CDR3 spans 15 residues. The germline V gene has CDR1 SGHTA and CDR2 FQGNSA. The CDR3 loop reads CASSLPPSHGGELFF. CDR3 DNA sequence: TGTGCCAGCAGCTTACCCCCATCCCACGGCGGGGAGCTGTTTTTT. Full variable domain (missing parts from reference TRBV7-2 and TRBJ2-2): GAGVSQSPSNKVTEKGKDVELRCDPISGHTALYWYRQSLGQGLEFLIYFQGNSAPDKSGLPSDRFSAERTGGSVSTLTIQRTQQEDSAVYLCASSLPPSHGGELFFGEGSRLTVL.

This chain joins TRBV19 and TRBJ2-2, with 7 bases identical to TRBD1. Trimming cost V 6 bases and J 4 bases; bases outside gene matches: 5. This CDR3 is 14 amino acids long. Germline V CDR1 and CDR2: LNHDA, SQIVND (reference sequence). The CDR3: CASSDRVGTGELFF. The CDR3 DNA reads TGTGCCAGTAGCGACAGGGTCGGCACCGGGGAGCTGTTTTTT.

This clonotype was counted a few times. V usage is TRBV20-1 and J usage is TRBJ2-2, with 7 bases aligning to TRBD2. The trim removed 3 bases at V and 6 bases at J, leaving 7 bases unmatched. This CDR3 region has 14 residues. Germline CDR1 is DFQATT and CDR2 is SNEGSKA (reference sequence). For the CDR3, the DNA is TGCAGTGCTAGCGGGGGGAGTCACGCCGGGGAGCTGTTTTTT. It yields the protein CSASGGSHAGELFF.

This clonotype showed up just a few times. The chain links TRBV24-1 to TRBJ2-5; D perhaps matches TRBD1 (6 bases). The V end lost 4 bases, the J end lost 1 base, and 9 bases lay between the germline ends. Germline assignment: CDR1 KGHDR and CDR2 SFDVKD. The CDR3 spans 14 residues. The CDR3 DNA reads TGTGCCACCAGTGAACAGGGCCCCCAAGAGACCCAGTACTTC. As protein: CATSEQGPQETQYF.

The CDR3 protein is CASSNRGEQYF. The CDR3 nucleotides read TGTGCCAGCAGCAATCGTGGGGAGCAGTACTTC. V is TRBV21-1 and J is TRBJ2-7. TRBV21-1 is annotated as a pseudogene. The CDR3 sequence is 11 residues long.

This clonotype was recorded only once. The gene calls are TRBV11-3 and TRBJ2-1; 9 nucleotides line up with TRBD1. V shed 5 bases, J shed 7 bases, and the junction held 15 bases outside the gene matches. Germline V gives CDR1 SGHNT, CDR2 YENEEA. The CDR3 extends over 17 amino acids. DNA for the CDR3: TGTGCCAGCAGCAACTCCGTTGGGACAGGGTTTGGGAATGAGCAGTTCTTC. Protein product: CASSNSVGTGFGNEQFF.

The chain joins TRBV19 to TRBJ1-5, with TRBD1 identical over 12 bases. The V gene's germline CDR1 is LNHDA and CDR2 SQIVND (reference sequence). This CDR3 is 17 amino acids long. V lost 5 bases and J lost 4; bases outside the gene matches: 9. CDR3 residues: CASSVAAGQGANQPQHF. DNA for the CDR3: TGTGCCAGTAGTGTCGCCGCGGGACAGGGGGCGAATCAGCCCCAGCATTTT.

The gene calls are TRBV20-1 and TRBJ2-5; the match to TRBD1 covers 7 bases. CDR1 is DFQATT, CDR2 SNEGSKA, per germline (reference sequence). Trimming cost V 2 bases and J 4 bases; bases outside gene matches: 10. The CDR3 contains 15 residues. CDR3 residues: CSARSGRGPGETQYF. The DNA of the CDR3 is TGCAGTGCTAGATCAGGAAGGGGGCCGGGAGAGACCCAGTACTTC.

This clonotype has ten or more counts. The chain carries TRBV4-1 and TRBJ2-7; possibly TRBD2 for D (5 bases). Germline loops: CDR1 MGHRA, CDR2 YSYEKL. Trimming took 0 bases from V and 0 from J, leaving 15 bases between them. The CDR3 is made up of 17 amino acids. DNA for the CDR3: TGCGCCAGCAGCCAAGATGACCAAGGGAGCCCCTCCTACGAGCAGTACTTC. Translation gives CASSQDDQGSPSYEQYF.

This chain links TRBV12-3 or TRBV12-4 with TRBJ2-7; the D gene is possibly TRBD1 (6 bases). Between the trimmed V and J ends, which lost 5 bases and 3 bases, there was a span of 20 bases. The CDR3 covers 16 residues. The CDR3 DNA sequence: TGTGCCAGCAGTCGATCAGACAGGAAAAGAGGCTACGAGCAGTACTTC. It translates to CASSRSDRKRGYEQYF.